The sequence of this T cell receptor (beta chain) was determined in a study of CD8 T cells in ankylosing spondylitis. Regarding the study as a whole: Clones linked with disease were CD8+ and fairly uncommon in the peripheral blood.

This clonotype appeared many times. Its target is unknown. TCRdb reprocessed the 5' RACE reads with MiXCR, giving one entry per CDR3 protein. The table lists 300,000 to 350,000 distinct CDR3 sequences, 11% of them singletons. Germline loops: CDR1 DFQATT, CDR2 SNEGSKA (reference sequence). This CDR3 region has 16 residues. V gave up 3 bases and J gave up 4 bases, with 21 bases separating them. The V gene is TRBV20-1, the J gene TRBJ1-1, with D hard to call. Sequenced input: blood, either unsorted or a sorted T cell fraction (not recorded which). This clonotype was sampled from a female donor with ankylosing spondylitis or in good health (not recorded which). CDR3 in DNA: TGCAGTGCTAGGAAGGCCCTCGTAGGGCTCGGCACTGAAGCTTTCTTT. It specifies CSARKALVGLGTEAFF.